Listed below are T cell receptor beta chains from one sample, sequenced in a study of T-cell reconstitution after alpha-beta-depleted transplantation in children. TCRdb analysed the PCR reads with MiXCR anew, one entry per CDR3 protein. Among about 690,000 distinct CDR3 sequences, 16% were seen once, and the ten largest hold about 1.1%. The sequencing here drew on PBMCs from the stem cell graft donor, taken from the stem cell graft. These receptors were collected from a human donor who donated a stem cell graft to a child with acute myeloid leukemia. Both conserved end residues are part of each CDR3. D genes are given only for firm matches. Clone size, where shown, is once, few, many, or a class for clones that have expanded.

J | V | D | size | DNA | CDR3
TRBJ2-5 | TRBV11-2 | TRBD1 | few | TGTGCCAGCAGCTTAGATCAGGGGGTAAAGACCCAGTACTTC | CASSLDQGVKTQYF
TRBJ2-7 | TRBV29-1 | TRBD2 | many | TGCAGCGTTTCTGAAGGGGACTACCACGAGCAGTACTTC | CSVSEGDYHEQYF
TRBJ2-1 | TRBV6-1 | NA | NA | TGTGCCAGCAGACCCCGGGGTCATTGGGACAATGAGCAGTTCTTC | CASRPRGHWDNEQFF
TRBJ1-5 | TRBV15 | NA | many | TGTGCCACCAGCAGAGGCAGGGATCAGCCCCAGCATTTT | CATSRGRDQPQHF
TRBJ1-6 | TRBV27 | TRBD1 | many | TGTGCCAGCAGTCTTCGGGACAGGGGGAATTCACCCCTCCACTTT | CASSLRDRGNSPLHF
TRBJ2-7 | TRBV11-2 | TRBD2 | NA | TGTGCCAGCAGCGCCAAGCGGACTAGCGGGGGCTATTCCTACGAGCAGTACTTC | CASSAKRTSGGYSYEQYF
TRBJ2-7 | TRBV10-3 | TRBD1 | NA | TGTGCCATCAGTGATCCGGGACAGGGGGACACCCTTTACTACGAGCAGTACTTC | CAISDPGQGDTLYYEQYF
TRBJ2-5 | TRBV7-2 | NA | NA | TGTGCCAGCAGCTCCCAGGCGAGGGGGGGTCAGGAGACCCAGTACTTC | CASSSQARGGQETQYF
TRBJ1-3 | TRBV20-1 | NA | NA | TGCAGTGACGCGGGACTCTCTGGAAACACCATATATTTT | CSDAGLSGNTIYF
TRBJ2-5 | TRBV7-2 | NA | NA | TGTGCCAGCAGCTTAGTTTGGGAGTTCCAAGAGACCCAGTACTTC | CASSLVWEFQETQYF
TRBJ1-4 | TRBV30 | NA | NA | TGTGCCTGGAGTGTACGGGGGGAAAAACTGTTTTTT | CAWSVRGEKLFF
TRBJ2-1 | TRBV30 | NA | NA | TGTGCCTGGAGTGTACTGGGGGCCCCTTACGATGAGCAGTTCTTC | CAWSVLGAPYDEQFF
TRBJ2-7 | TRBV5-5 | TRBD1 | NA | TGTGCCAGCAGCGCGGCCGGGACAGGGTACGAGCAGTACTTC | CASSAAGTGYEQYF
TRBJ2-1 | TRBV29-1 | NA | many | TGCAGCGTTGAACCGGCTAGCGCCGTACAGACTATAGGTGAGCAGTTCTTC | CSVEPASAVQTIGEQFF
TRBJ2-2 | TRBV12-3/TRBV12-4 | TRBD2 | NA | TGTGCCAGCAGTTTCTCCCTAGCGGGGGGGAACACCGGGGAGCTGTTTTTT | CASSFSLAGGNTGELFF
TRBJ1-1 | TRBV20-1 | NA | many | TGCAGTGCTCCGACGGGAGACGATGAAGCTTTCTTT | CSAPTGDDEAFF
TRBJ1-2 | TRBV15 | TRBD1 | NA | TGTGCCACCGGGACAGGGTTCAACTATGGCTACACCTTC | CATGTGFNYGYTF
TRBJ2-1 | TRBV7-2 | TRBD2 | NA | TGTGCCAGCAGCCCCGGACTAGCGGGGGTATCAAATGAGCAGTTCTTC | CASSPGLAGVSNEQFF
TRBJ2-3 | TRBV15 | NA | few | TGTGCCACCAGCCGGGGTAGCCGCACAGATACGCAGTATTTT | CATSRGSRTDTQYF
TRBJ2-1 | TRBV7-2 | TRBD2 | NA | TGTGCCAGCAGCTTAGTCGGGGGGGCTTCCTACAATGAGCAGTTCTTC | CASSLVGGASYNEQFF
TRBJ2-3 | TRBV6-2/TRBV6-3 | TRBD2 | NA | TGTGCCAGCAGTTACTCTAAATGGCTAGCGGGGTCAGATACGCAGTATTTT | CASSYSKWLAGSDTQYF
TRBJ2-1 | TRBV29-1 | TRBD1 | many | TGCAGCGTTGAAGATCACGGGACAGGGATGTACAATGAGCAGTTCTTC | CSVEDHGTGMYNEQFF
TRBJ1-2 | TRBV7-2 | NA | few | TGTGCCAGCAGCCCCTCTCGGACAAATGGCTACACCTTC | CASSPSRTNGYTF
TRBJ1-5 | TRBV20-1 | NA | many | TGCAGTGCTAGAATGGGGGAGCAGCCCCAGCATTTT | CSARMGEQPQHF
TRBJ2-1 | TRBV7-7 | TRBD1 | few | TGTGCCAGCAGCACCTACAGGGGAAATGAGCAGTTCTTC | CASSTYRGNEQFF
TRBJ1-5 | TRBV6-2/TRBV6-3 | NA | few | TGTGCCAGCAGTTACTCCAATATCCACCGACAGGAAGGGAGCAATCAGCCCCAGCATTTT | CASSYSNIHRQEGSNQPQHF
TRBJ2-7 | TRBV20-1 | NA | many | TGCAGTGCGAGAACACAGGGTCCCCCCTACGAGCAGTACTTC | CSARTQGPPYEQYF
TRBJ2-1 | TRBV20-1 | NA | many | TGCAGTGCTAGGCCGGGACTGGGGTACAATGAGCAGTTCTTC | CSARPGLGYNEQFF
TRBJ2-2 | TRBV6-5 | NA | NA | TGTGCCAGCAGTTCCCGGACTTCCAGGGGCACCGGGGAGCTGTTTTTT | CASSSRTSRGTGELFF
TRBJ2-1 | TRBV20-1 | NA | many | TGCAGTGCGAACGGACTCAACAATGAGCAGTTCTTC | CSANGLNNEQFF
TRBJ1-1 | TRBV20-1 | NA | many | TGCAGTGCCCCGATGGCGCGTCAGGGGTCGTTTGGGAACACTGAAGCTTTCTTT | CSAPMARQGSFGNTEAFF
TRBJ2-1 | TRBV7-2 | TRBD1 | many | TGTGCCAGCAGCGTGCAGGGGGCAGTTGAGCAGTTCTTC | CASSVQGAVEQFF
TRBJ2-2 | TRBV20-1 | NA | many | TGCAGTGCCCCGGAAGCGACAGCCTCGAACACCGGGGAGCTGTTTTTT | CSAPEATASNTGELFF
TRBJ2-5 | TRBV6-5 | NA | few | TGTGCCAGCAGTTACCGCAGGACCGAGACCCAGTACTTC | CASSYRRTETQYF
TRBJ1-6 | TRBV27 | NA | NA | TGTGCCAGCAGTTTCCGGGACCCAAGTAATTCACCCCTCCACTTT | CASSFRDPSNSPLHF
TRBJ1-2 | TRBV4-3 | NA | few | TGCGCCAGCAGCCGCCGCCGGGGGGAAGGCTACACCTTC | CASSRRRGEGYTF
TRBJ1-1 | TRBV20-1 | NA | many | TGCAGTGCCTTGACTAGTAACCCTATGAACACTGAAGCTTTCTTT | CSALTSNPMNTEAFF
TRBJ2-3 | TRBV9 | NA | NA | TGTGCCAGCAGCCCTTCAGGGGTAGGCACAGATACGCAGTATTTT | CASSPSGVGTDTQYF
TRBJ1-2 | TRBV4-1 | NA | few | TGCGCCAGCAGCCAAGATGGCCGGACACCTAACTATGGCTACACCTTC | CASSQDGRTPNYGYTF
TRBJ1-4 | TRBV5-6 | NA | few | TGTGCCAGCAGCCGGACGGGGCGGGAAAAACTGTTTTTT | CASSRTGREKLFF
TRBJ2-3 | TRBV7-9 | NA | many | TGTGCCAGCAGCCCAGAGGCAGATACGCAGTATTTT | CASSPEADTQYF
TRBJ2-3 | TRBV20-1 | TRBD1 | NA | TGCAGTGCTAGAGACCGAACAGGGGGCCCAGATACGCAGTATTTT | CSARDRTGGPDTQYF
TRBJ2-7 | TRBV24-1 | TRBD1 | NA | TGTGCCACCAGTGATGCAGGGGGCACCTACGAGCAGTACTTC | CATSDAGGTYEQYF
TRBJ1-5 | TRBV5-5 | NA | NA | TGTGCCAGCAGCGACTCTGGAGTCAATCAGCCCCAGCATTTT | CASSDSGVNQPQHF